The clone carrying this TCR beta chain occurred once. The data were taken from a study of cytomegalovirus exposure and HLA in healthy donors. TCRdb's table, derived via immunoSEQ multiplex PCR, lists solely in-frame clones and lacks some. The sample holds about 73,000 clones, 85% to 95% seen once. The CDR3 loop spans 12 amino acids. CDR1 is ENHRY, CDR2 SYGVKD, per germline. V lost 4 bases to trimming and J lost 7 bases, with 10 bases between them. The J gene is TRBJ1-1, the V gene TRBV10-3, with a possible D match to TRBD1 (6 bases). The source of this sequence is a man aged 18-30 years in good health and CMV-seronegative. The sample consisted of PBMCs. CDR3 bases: TGTGCCATCAGTGGTGGACAGAATGAAGCTTTCTTT. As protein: CAISGGQNEAFF.